The clone carrying this T cell receptor (beta chain) was counted a single time. The source of the sample is a study of OX40 agonist ivuxolimab in advanced cancers. Study-wide background: Hepatocellular carcinoma, melanoma, renal cell or head and neck cancer occurred in dose-escalation patients.

Individuals having autoimmune disease history or systemic immunosuppression were not enrolled. The protocol was immunoSEQ multiplex PCR, while the TCRdb copy is restricted to in-frame clones and leaves out a portion. The table shows about 84,000 clones, with roughly 94% occurring only once. The J segment lost 7 bases and the V segment lost 1 base, leaving 8 bases of the junction unmatched. This CDR3 has 15 residues. From germline, CDR1 is MNHNY and CDR2 SVGAGI (reference sequence). The clonotype was recovered from an adult with an advanced solid tumor such as melanoma, head and neck, liver or kidney cancer. This material consisted of CD4+ or CD8+ T cells sorted from blood, taken in a trial of the OX40 agonist ivuxolimab. The chain uses TRBV6-6 and TRBJ2-7; 9 positions agree with TRBD1. In nucleotides, the CDR3 is TGTGCCAGCAGTTACTACTCATTCGGGACAGGGGAGCAGTACTTC. Protein sequence: CASSYYSFGTGEQYF.